Below, 30 T cell receptor beta chains from the same sample are listed, as sequenced in a study of a mutant IDH1 vaccine in newly diagnosed glioma. Sequencing used immunoSEQ multiplex PCR; TCRdb keeps in-frame clones, though not all of them. The data contain about 51,000 clones, roughly 78% of them singletons. Indicated time point: week 5, during vaccination. All doses held 300 ug of mutant IDH1 20-mer peptide, with topical imiquimod. These receptors' targets are unknown. The sequencing used PBMCs, collected from a glioma patient whose treatment included an IDH1 peptide vaccine. The receptors stem from a man aged 45-65 years with glioma.

This clone turned up a few times. The V and J genes are TRBV13 and TRBJ2-1; tentatively, D is TRBD2 (7 bases). This CDR3 spans 17 amino acids. Between the trimmed V and J ends, which lost 5 bases and 5 bases, there was a span of 22 bases. Germline assignment: CDR1 PRHDT and CDR2 FYEKMQ (reference sequence). CDR3 loop: CASSPRGGSGLNNEQFF. The CDR3 DNA follows: TGTGCCAGCAGCCCGCGAGGGGGTAGCGGGTTGAACAATGAGCAGTTCTTC.

V gene TRBV2 combines with J gene TRBJ2-7, with no clear D. Trimming took 7 bases from V and 5 from J, leaving 15 bases between them. This CDR3 comprises 13 residues. Germline V gene data show CDR1 as SNHLY and CDR2 as FYNNEI. CDR3 in DNA: TGTGCCAGCAATTATATTAGGCTTAACGAGCAGTACTTC. Translation: CASNYIRLNEQYF.

V is TRBV5-1 and J is TRBJ2-1, with 12 bases fitting TRBD1. V shed 4 bases, J shed 7 bases, and the junction held 9 bases outside the gene matches. From germline, CDR1 is SGHRS and CDR2 YFSETQ. The length of the CDR3 is 16 residues. The CDR3 spells CASSLGGTGGMNEQFF. In DNA, the CDR3 is TGCGCCAGCAGCCTGGGCGGGACAGGGGGCATGAATGAGCAGTTCTTC.

The rearrangement joins TRBV18 to TRBJ1-4; D call uncertain. Between the trimmed V and J ends, which lost 4 bases and 3 bases, there was a span of 3 bases. Germline-derived CDR1 and CDR2 are KGHSH and LQKENI. The CDR3 loop spans 12 amino acids. This CDR3 reads CASSLPNEKLFF. The CDR3 DNA sequence: TGTGCCAGCTCACTCCCTAATGAAAAACTGTTTTTT.

The chain uses TRBV2 and TRBJ2-7, with 9 bases lining up with TRBD1. Germline CDR1 is SNHLY and CDR2 is FYNNEI. With 8 bases clipped from V and 1 base from J, the junction kept 6 bases outside the gene matches. The CDR3 runs 14 residues. CDR3 amino acids: CASLRGQGSYEQYF. The CDR3 nucleotides are TGTGCCAGCTTAAGGGGACAGGGATCCTACGAGCAGTACTTC.

This clone was seen only once. The V and J genes are TRBV4-3 and TRBJ1-2; 10 positions match TRBD1. Germline-derived CDR1 and CDR2 are LGHNA and YSLEER. J lost 0 bases, V lost 4 bases, and 5 bases had no gene match. The CDR3 spans 16 residues. This CDR3 is CASSREGQGANYGYTF. In nucleotides, the CDR3 is TGCGCCAGCAGCCGAGAAGGACAGGGGGCTAACTATGGCTACACCTTC.

This clone was counted a few times. V is TRBV4-2 and J is TRBJ2-3, with 11 bases that match TRBD2. Germline values: CDR1 LGHNA, CDR2 YNFKEQ. CDR3 length: 17 residues. V was clipped by 5 bases and J by 5 bases; unmatched bases: 12. CDR3 nucleotide sequence: TGTGCCAGCAGCTCAAGCGGGCTAGCGGGGGGCAGAGATACGCAGTATTTT. The encoded protein is CASSSSGLAGGRDTQYF.

On this clone itself: Given a much more abundant clone one base away, this may be a read error. The rearrangement uses TRBV28 and TRBJ2-7; 9 nucleotides agree with TRBD1. Losses at the gene ends were 3 bases for V and 6 bases for J; bases not matched to a gene: 0. CDR3 length equals 12 residues. The germline gives CDR1 MDHEN, CDR2 SYDVKM. CDR3 amino acids: CASSLTGGEQYF. Here the CDR3 DNA reads TGTGCCAGCAGTTTGACAGGGGGCGAGCAGTACTTC. Full variable domain (missing parts from reference TRBV28 and TRBJ2-7): DVKVTQSSRYLVKRTGEKVFLECVQDMDHENMFWYRQDPGLGLRLIYFSYDVKMKEKGDIPEGYSVSREKKERFSLILESASTNQTSMYLCASSLTGGEQYFGPGTRLTVT.

This sequence joins TRBV5-6 and TRBJ1-1; D not certain. Germline V gives CDR1 SGHDT, CDR2 YYEEEE. V was pared by 0 bases and J by 5 bases, with 8 bases between. The CDR3 totals 13 residues. CDR3 nucleotide sequence: TGTGCCAGCAGCTTGGCTGGGATAACTGAAGCTTTCTTT. Translation gives CASSLAGITEAFF.

The chain carries TRBV5-1 and TRBJ1-3, with D perhaps TRBD1 (6 bases). The germline V and J ends were trimmed by 4 bases and 8 bases, with 19 bases remaining between them. The CDR3 has 15 amino acids. Germline loops: CDR1 SGHRS, CDR2 YFSETQ. The chain's CDR3 is CASSPFGGGEDTIYF. Written as DNA, the CDR3 is TGCGCCAGCAGCCCCTTCGGCGGGGGCGAGGACACCATATATTTT.

The chain joins TRBV5-1 to TRBJ2-5, with 9 bases aligning to TRBD2. The CDR3 is 16 amino acids. After removal of 0 bases from V and 4 bases from J, the junction contained 7 bases not matched to a gene. Germline V lookup: CDR1 SGHRS, CDR2 YFSETQ. Written as DNA, the CDR3 is TGCGCCAGCAGCTTGGTTGGCGGGGGGGCGGGAGAGACCCAGTACTTC. Translated, it gives CASSLVGGGAGETQYF.

The V gene is TRBV18, the J gene TRBJ2-3; D may correspond to TRBD1 or TRBD2 (5 bases each). Trimming left V 8 bases short and J 0 bases short, with 9 bases between. Per germline, CDR1 KGHSH and CDR2 LQKENI. The CDR3 has 13 amino acids. CDR3 in amino acids: CASARDSTDTQYF. The CDR3 coding sequence is TGTGCCAGCGCCCGGGACAGCACAGATACGCAGTATTTT.

This clone was counted a few times. V is TRBV30 and J is TRBJ1-5, with a weak D call TRBD1 (6 bases). V was pared by 2 bases and J by 7 bases, with 12 bases between. CDR1 and CDR2 (germline): GTSNPN, SVGIG (reference sequence). The CDR3 contains 13 residues. The CDR3 DNA sequence: TGTGCCTGGAGTCTAACAGGGCACCAGCCCCAGCATTTT. As protein: CAWSLTGHQPQHF. Full variable domain (remainder filled in from reference TRBV30 and TRBJ1-5): SQTIHQWPATLVQPVGSPLSLECTVEGTSNPNLYWYRQAAGRGLQLLFYSVGIGQISSEVPQNLSASRPQDRQFILSSKKLLLSDSGFYLCAWSLTGHQPQHFGDGTRLSIL.

The gene calls are TRBV4-2 and TRBJ2-3, with 9 bases fitting TRBD2. The CDR3 covers 18 residues. Germline CDR1 LGHNA, CDR2 YNFKEQ. V lost 0 bases to trimming and J lost 4 bases; unmatched junction nucleotides: 11. CDR3 residues: CASSQDPWGGGASDTQYF. CDR3 in DNA: TGTGCCAGCAGCCAAGACCCCTGGGGCGGGGGGGCCTCAGATACGCAGTATTTT.

The chain combines TRBV9 with TRBJ2-1; TRBD1 matches 7 bases. Per germline, CDR1 SGDLS and CDR2 YYNGEE. The V segment lost 4 bases and the J segment 4 bases; nucleotides outside the gene matches: 8. The CDR3 spans 15 residues. This CDR3 is CASSYWDSEYNEQFF. The CDR3 DNA sequence: TGTGCCAGCAGCTACTGGGACAGTGAATACAATGAGCAGTTCTTC.

V is TRBV30 and J is TRBJ1-2; tentative D call: TRBD1 (6 bases). Looked up from germline, CDR1 is GTSNPN and CDR2 is SVGIG (reference sequence). V was clipped by 2 bases and J by 3 bases, with 10 bases between them. The CDR3 runs 13 residues. The DNA for the CDR3 is TGTGCCTGGAGTAATAGGGGGGACTATGGCTACACCTTC. Its protein product is CAWSNRGDYGYTF.

The chain links TRBV5-1 to TRBJ1-2; 7 nucleotides agree with TRBD1. V shed 4 bases, J shed 7 bases, and the junction held 7 bases outside the gene matches. This CDR3 is 13 amino acids long. Germline assignment: CDR1 SGHRS and CDR2 YFSETQ. The DNA of the CDR3 is TGCGCCAGCAGCACAACAGGGGAGGGTGGCTACACCTTC. Encoded protein: CASSTTGEGGYTF.

The chain combines TRBV11-2 with TRBJ2-7; 8 bases are a match to TRBD2. Germline loops: CDR1 SGHAT, CDR2 FQNNGV. The CDR3 covers 16 residues. Germline trimming cut 5 bases from V and 6 bases from J; bases unmatched to any gene: 15. CDR3 residues: CASSRGTYRGGGEQYF. In nucleotides, the CDR3 is TGTGCCAGCAGCCGAGGGACCTACCGGGGGGGCGGCGAGCAGTACTTC.

V usage is TRBV2 and J usage is TRBJ1-3; D perhaps matches TRBD1 (5 bases). Germline CDR1 is SNHLY and CDR2 is FYNNEI. V was pared by 4 bases and J by 0 bases, with 10 bases between. CDR3 length: 15 amino acids. CDR3 sequence reads: CASSVGVLSGNTIYF. DNA of the CDR3: TGTGCCAGCAGTGTAGGGGTGCTCTCTGGAAACACCATATATTTT.

V usage is TRBV19 and J usage is TRBJ1-1; 7 bases fit TRBD1. Germline CDR1 reads LNHDA; CDR2 reads SQIVND (reference sequence). The length of the CDR3 is 15 residues. V gave up 5 bases and J gave up 5 bases; unmatched junction bases: 11. CDR3 amino acids: CASSGQGGRGTEAFF. The CDR3 region has the DNA TGTGCCAGTAGTGGTCAGGGGGGCCGGGGGACTGAAGCTTTCTTT.

The chain recombines TRBV5-1 with TRBJ1-4; D remains ambiguous. This CDR3 comprises 14 residues. The germline V gene has CDR1 SGHRS and CDR2 YFSETQ. V was pared by 4 bases and J by 1 base, with 8 bases between. For the CDR3, the DNA is TGCGCCAGCAGCCTGCGTGGAACTAATGAAAAACTGTTTTTT. This sequence encodes CASSLRGTNEKLFF.

The chain recombines TRBV6-6 with TRBJ1-1, with TRBD1 matching over 7 bases. The CDR3 sequence is 15 residues long. CDR1 and CDR2 from the germline V gene are MNHNY and SVGAGI (reference sequence). J lost 6 bases, V lost 0 bases, and 7 bases had no gene match. The CDR3 here is CASSYSSGGIAEAFF. In nucleotides, the CDR3 is TGTGCCAGCAGTTACTCGTCAGGGGGGATAGCTGAAGCTTTCTTT.

This chain links TRBV14 with TRBJ1-2, with D unclear. V was pared by 1 base and J by 6 bases, with 18 bases between. Germline CDR1 SGHDN, CDR2 FVKESK. The CDR3 runs 16 residues. The CDR3 DNA reads TGTGCCAGCAGCCAAGGGACCACGACTGGGGTTCATGGCTACACCTTC. Translating gives CASSQGTTTGVHGYTF.

The chain uses TRBV4-1 and TRBJ2-7, with TRBD1 matching 10 bases. The CDR3 length is 15 residues. With V trimmed by 2 bases and J by 3 bases, 4 bases remained unmatched. Per germline, CDR1 MGHRA and CDR2 YSYEKL. Here the CDR3 DNA reads TGCGCCAGCAGCCAAAGGGACAGGGGAGACTACGAGCAGTACTTC. It encodes CASSQRDRGDYEQYF.

V is TRBV29-1 and J is TRBJ2-7; 8 bases are shared with TRBD1. This CDR3 region has 13 residues. V was clipped by 6 bases and J by 2 bases; unmatched bases: 6. CDR1 is SQVTM and CDR2 is ANQGSEA in the germline V gene. CDR3: CSVVGQGAYEQYF. The CDR3 DNA reads as TGCAGCGTCGTAGGACAGGGAGCCTACGAGCAGTACTTC.

The chain carries TRBV29-1 and TRBJ1-5, with D possibly TRBD1 on 6 matching bases. Germline V lookup: CDR1 SQVTM, CDR2 ANQGSEA. Deletions cut 6 bases from V and 2 bases from J, with 14 bases between. There are 14 residues in the CDR3. The CDR3 sequence is CSVIQGSGNQPQHF. The CDR3 coding sequence is TGCAGCGTGATACAGGGAAGTGGCAATCAGCCCCAGCATTTT.

The rearrangement joins TRBV5-6 to TRBJ1-6; D perhaps matches TRBD1 (5 bases). This CDR3 spans 15 amino acids. Germline V gene lookup returns CDR1 SGHDT and CDR2 YYEEEE. The ends were cut back, 1 base at V and 9 bases at J, with 14 bases in the middle. The CDR3 DNA reads TGTGCCAGCAGCTTGCGGGTTCTGGGGGGTTCACCCCTCCACTTT. It specifies CASSLRVLGGSPLHF.

The rearrangement joins TRBV18 to TRBJ2-4, with D perhaps matching TRBD1 or TRBD2 (5 bases each). This CDR3 contains 14 residues. Per germline, CDR1 KGHSH and CDR2 LQKENI. V gave up 6 bases and J gave up 5 bases, with 14 bases separating them. As DNA, the CDR3 is TGTGCCAGCTCCCCATCGGGGCCCCAAAACATTCAGTACTTC. Its protein product is CASSPSGPQNIQYF.

The gene calls are TRBV4-3 and TRBJ2-2, with D possibly TRBD1 on 5 matching bases. The germline V gene encodes CDR1 LGHNA and CDR2 YSLEER. This CDR3 region has 15 residues. Trimming took 4 bases from V and 1 from J, leaving 10 bases between them. CDR3 DNA sequence: TGCGCCAGCAGCCCCTTTACAGGGAACACCGGGGAGCTGTTTTTT. Protein: CASSPFTGNTGELFF.

The V call is TRBV2, the J call TRBJ2-7; no firm D call. V gave up 5 bases and J gave up 0 bases, with 5 bases separating them. Germline V gene lookup returns CDR1 SNHLY and CDR2 FYNNEI. This CDR3 spans 12 amino acids. The CDR3 spells CASSSSSYEQYF. The CDR3, as DNA: TGTGCCAGCAGTTCGAGCTCCTACGAGCAGTACTTC.